This entry lists 32 T cell receptor beta chains sequenced from one sample in a study of identical twins. Via MiXCR, TCRdb re-called the 5' RACE reads, giving one row per CDR3 protein. The sample holds fewer than 550,000 distinct CDR3 sequences; 13% to 15% are singletons and the top ten take about 1%. These sequences were also reported in another study, on yellow fever vaccine responses in identical twins.

Sequencing used CD4+ T cells sorted from blood. These receptors originate from a woman under 30 in good health.

At least ten counts were recorded for this clonotype. The V gene is TRBV18, the J gene TRBJ1-1; D unclear. Germline CDR1 reads KGHSH; CDR2 reads LQKENI. The V and J ends lost 5 bases and 1 base respectively, with 20 bases between them. The CDR3 consists of 17 residues. Written as DNA, the CDR3 is TGTGCCAGCTCAACACGAAGTAATAAGTCGGGGAACACTGAAGCTTTCTTT. Translated, it gives CASSTRSNKSGNTEAFF.

The V gene is TRBV20-1, the J gene TRBJ2-4; D remains unclear. Germline CDR1 DFQATT, CDR2 SNEGSKA (reference sequence). This CDR3 is built from 11 residues. With 7 bases removed from V and 6 bases from J, the gap between germline ends came to 10 bases. The CDR3 loop reads CSVHQSNIQYF. The CDR3, as DNA: TGCAGTGTTCATCAGTCAAACATTCAGTACTTC.

This clonotype has ten or more counts. This sequence joins TRBV27 and TRBJ1-5; 8 bases match TRBD1. The CDR3 consists of 16 residues. V was clipped by 5 bases and J by 0 bases; unmatched bases: 6. Germline V gene lookup returns CDR1 MNHEY and CDR2 SMNVEV (reference sequence). The CDR3 DNA is TGTGCCAGCAGTCAAGGACAGGGCTATAGCAATCAGCCCCAGCATTTT. As protein: CASSQGQGYSNQPQHF.

This clonotype was seen at least ten times. This chain joins TRBV12-3 or TRBV12-4 and TRBJ2-1; D ambiguous. CDR3 length: 14 residues. Trimming cost V 5 bases and J 4 bases, with 12 bases left between them. The CDR3 protein is CASSPHKAYNEQFF. The CDR3 DNA is TGTGCCAGCAGTCCCCACAAGGCTTACAATGAGCAGTTCTTC.

V and J are TRBV3-1 and TRBJ2-7; D possibly corresponds to TRBD1 (6 bases). Trimming cost V 3 bases and J 1 base, with 10 bases left between them. CDR1 is LGHDT and CDR2 is YNNKEL in the germline V gene (reference sequence). This CDR3 contains 14 residues. CDR3 in DNA: TGTGCCAGCAGCCAGAGGGGGACATCCTACGAGCAGTACTTC. This translates into CASSQRGTSYEQYF.

This clonotype has ten or more counts. The rearrangement uses TRBV12-3 or TRBV12-4 and TRBJ2-2, with D possibly TRBD2 on 6 matching bases. Between the trimmed V and J ends, which lost 7 bases and 6 bases, there was a span of 15 bases. There are 14 residues in the CDR3. The chain's CDR3 is CASTPGGLPGELFF. The CDR3 coding sequence is TGTGCCAGCACTCCCGGGGGACTCCCCGGGGAGCTGTTTTTT.

The chain combines TRBV4-2 with TRBJ2-7; D not certain. V gave up 6 bases and J gave up 6 bases, with 3 bases separating them. The CDR3 spans 9 residues. Germline V lookup: CDR1 LGHNA, CDR2 YNFKEQ. CDR3 sequence (DNA): TGTGCCAGCAGGCTCGAGCAGTACTTC. Translated: CASRLEQYF.

The sample holds a few counts of this clonotype. The chain links TRBV20-1 to TRBJ1-2; possible D gene TRBD1, 5 bases. V lost 5 bases to trimming and J lost 7 bases, with 23 bases between them. CDR3 length: 15 residues. The germline gives CDR1 DFQATT, CDR2 SNEGSKA (reference sequence). The CDR3 sequence is CSASAMGQAVGGYTF. The CDR3 nucleotides are TGCAGTGCTTCTGCCATGGGGCAGGCCGTCGGTGGCTACACCTTC.

As DNA, the CDR3 is TGTGCCAGCAGCCCTCGGACGGGGGGGTATTCCGAGCAGTACTTC. It is translated as CASSPRTGGYSEQYF. The chain employs TRBV5-5 and TRBJ2-7; 8 bases are shared with TRBD2. CDR3 length: 15 amino acids. V was clipped by 4 bases and J by 6 bases; unmatched bases: 12. From germline, CDR1 is SGHKS and CDR2 YYEKEE (reference sequence).

The table lists this clonotype with a few counts. The chain joins TRBV7-9 to TRBJ1-6; 7 bases match TRBD1. With V trimmed by 5 bases and J by 3 bases, 4 bases remained unmatched. Germline values: CDR1 SEHNR, CDR2 FQNEAQ (reference sequence). CDR3 length: 15 residues. CDR3: CASSGRDSYNSPLHF. In nucleotides, the CDR3 is TGTGCCAGCAGCGGCCGGGACAGCTATAATTCACCCCTCCACTTT. Full variable domain (outside the CDR3, taken from reference TRBV7-9 and TRBJ1-6): DTGVSQNPRHKITKRGQNVTFRCDPISEHNRLYWYRQTLGQGPEFLTYFQNEAQLEKSRLLSDRFSAERPKGSFSTLEIQRTEQGDSAMYLCASSGRDSYNSPLHFGNGTRLTVT.

This clonotype has a handful of counts. This chain links TRBV27 with TRBJ2-7; D not resolved. This CDR3 region has 16 residues. Germline V gene data show CDR1 as MNHEY and CDR2 as SMNVEV (reference sequence). V lost 5 bases and J 1 base, leaving 18 bases between the germline ends. This CDR3 is CASSIRATESSYEQYF. For the CDR3, the DNA is TGTGCCAGCAGTATCCGGGCTACAGAGTCGTCCTACGAGCAGTACTTC.

The V and J genes are TRBV18 and TRBJ2-2; a weak D match, TRBD1 (5 bases). The length of the CDR3 is 17 residues. V was trimmed by 2 bases and J by 0 bases, leaving 13 bases between them. Germline assignment: CDR1 KGHSH and CDR2 LQKENI. CDR3 loop: CASSPNTKGSNTGELFF. The CDR3 region has the DNA TGTGCCAGCTCACCAAATACGAAGGGGTCGAACACCGGGGAGCTGTTTTTT.

V and J are TRBV29-1 and TRBJ2-3, with D perhaps matching TRBD1 or TRBD2 (5 bases each). The CDR3 consists of 12 residues. V gave up 6 bases and J gave up 4 bases, with 11 bases separating them. Germline V gene sequence: CDR1 SQVTM, CDR2 ANQGSEA. CDR3 residues: CSVARGADTQYF. CDR3 coding DNA: TGCAGCGTGGCACGAGGGGCAGATACGCAGTATTTT.

This clonotype was found a few times. The chain has TRBV29-1 and TRBJ2-1; a possible D gene is TRBD2 (5 bases). Germline CDR1 reads SQVTM; CDR2 reads ANQGSEA. The CDR3 is 10 amino acids. Trimming removed 7 bases at V and 5 bases at J, with 6 bases between. The DNA of the CDR3 is TGCAGCGCTAGCAACAATGAGCAGTTCTTC. This sequence encodes CSASNNEQFF.

This clonotype was recorded a few times. This sequence joins TRBV29-1 and TRBJ1-1, with TRBD1 matching 7 bases. This CDR3 has 12 residues. Trimming cost V 7 bases and J 0 bases; bases outside gene matches: 2. The germline V gene encodes CDR1 SQVTM and CDR2 ANQGSEA. This CDR3 reads CSGGQMNTEAFF. The DNA of the CDR3 is TGCAGCGGGGGACAGATGAACACTGAAGCTTTCTTT.

In its sample, this clonotype was seen many times. The rearrangement links TRBV5-1 to TRBJ1-5; D ambiguous. CDR1 and CDR2 from the germline V gene are SGHRS and YFSETQ. This CDR3 contains 13 residues. V was trimmed by 0 bases and J by 5 bases, leaving 6 bases between them. CDR3 bases: TGCGCCAGCAGCTTGGGGACCCATCAGCCCCAGCATTTT. As protein: CASSLGTHQPQHF.

This clonotype came up many times. The gene calls are TRBV2 and TRBJ2-2, with D perhaps TRBD1 (5 bases). The CDR3 sequence is 13 residues long. Germline CDR1 is SNHLY and CDR2 is FYNNEI. V was trimmed by 6 bases and J by 5 bases, leaving 10 bases between them. CDR3: CASRGVGTGELFF. The DNA of the CDR3 is TGTGCCAGCAGAGGGGTAGGAACCGGGGAGCTGTTTTTT.

J is TRBJ1-6 and V is TRBV7-2; D is perhaps TRBD1 (6 bases). Per the germline V gene, CDR1 is SGHTA and CDR2 is FQGNSA. Trimming removed 7 bases at V and 11 bases at J, with 15 bases between. The CDR3 spans 13 residues. CDR3 bases: TGTGCCAGCACCCTGGGGGCTCGGGCACCCCTCCACTTT. Its protein product is CASTLGARAPLHF.

This chain links TRBV20-1 with TRBJ2-1; TRBD2 matches 10 bases. The V gene's germline CDR1 is DFQATT and CDR2 SNEGSKA (reference sequence). CDR3 length equals 15 residues. Trimming took 0 bases from V and 7 from J; bases not matched to a gene: 6. The CDR3 loop is CSARDRASGRNEQFF. The DNA of the CDR3 is TGCAGTGCTAGAGATCGGGCTAGCGGGAGAAATGAGCAGTTCTTC.

This clonotype came up a few times. The chain employs TRBV12-3 or TRBV12-4 and TRBJ2-3, with TRBD2 identical over 10 bases. CDR3 length equals 15 residues. The V and J ends lost 6 bases and 0 bases, in that order; junction bases with no gene match: 3. The CDR3 DNA follows: TGTGCCAGCAGAACTAGCGGGGTTAGCACAGATACGCAGTATTTT. Translated, it gives CASRTSGVSTDTQYF.

The CDR3 loop is CASSYPTEGVQSTDTQYF. The CDR3 coding sequence is TGTGCCAGCAGTTACCCCACCGAGGGGGTACAAAGCACAGATACGCAGTATTTT. The genes are TRBV6-2 or TRBV6-3 and TRBJ2-3, with D perhaps matching TRBD1 (6 bases). V lost 2 bases and J 0 bases, leaving 18 bases between the germline ends. The CDR3 spans 18 residues. Germline values: CDR1 MNHEY, CDR2 SVGEGT.

The chain joins TRBV5-1 to TRBJ1-1, with D unresolved. In germline, CDR1 is SGHRS, CDR2 YFSETQ. This CDR3 has 13 residues. V dropped 1 base and J dropped 6 bases, with 10 bases sitting between them. The CDR3: CASSLSGSAEAFF. The CDR3 DNA reads as TGCGCCAGCAGCTTGAGTGGGTCGGCTGAAGCTTTCTTT.

This clonotype was observed a handful of times. The CDR3 DNA reads as TGTGCCAGCAGTTTTGCAGGGTTTGGAGAGACCCAGTACTTC. Its protein product is CASSFAGFGETQYF. The J gene is TRBJ2-5, the V gene TRBV28; possible D gene TRBD1, 5 bases. CDR3 length: 14 amino acids. V shed 3 bases and J shed 4 bases, with 12 bases lying between them. Germline assignment: CDR1 MDHEN and CDR2 SYDVKM.

The chain is built from TRBV20-1 and TRBJ2-1; 7 bases are shared with TRBD2. CDR1 is DFQATT and CDR2 is SNEGSKA in the germline V gene (reference sequence). CDR3 length equals 14 residues. Trimming removed 6 bases from V and 1 base from J; junction bases left unmatched: 6. CDR3 amino acids: CSAKTSVSYNEQFF. DNA of the CDR3: TGCAGTGCCAAAACTAGCGTATCCTACAATGAGCAGTTCTTC.

The chain combines TRBV20-1 with TRBJ2-1, with 7 bases lining up with TRBD1. This CDR3 has 17 amino acids. Trimming took 5 bases from V and 5 from J; bases not matched to a gene: 18. In germline, CDR1 is DFQATT, CDR2 SNEGSKA (reference sequence). The CDR3 protein is CSAARDRGTRTNNEQFF. The CDR3 DNA reads TGCAGTGCTGCCCGGGACAGAGGGACGAGAACAAACAATGAGCAGTTCTTC.

This sequence joins TRBV3-1 and TRBJ2-5; possibly TRBD1 for D (5 bases). CDR3 size: 13 residues. The V and J ends lost 2 bases and 4 bases respectively, with 8 bases between them. CDR1 is LGHDT, CDR2 YNNKEL, per germline (reference sequence). The CDR3 region has the DNA TGTGCCAGCAGCCAACCAACAGGAGAGACCCAGTACTTC. Translating gives CASSQPTGETQYF.

This chain links TRBV5-1 with TRBJ2-1; D tentatively fits TRBD1 or TRBD2 (5 bases each). CDR3 length: 15 residues. Germline values: CDR1 SGHRS, CDR2 YFSETQ. Trimming took off 4 bases at V and 1 base at J, with 12 bases between the two ends. This chain's CDR3 is CASSPLGPSYNEQFF. CDR3 DNA: TGCGCCAGCAGCCCCCTGGGACCATCCTACAATGAGCAGTTCTTC.

V is TRBV11-1 and J is TRBJ2-2; TRBD2 aligns across 14 bases. The V gene end was trimmed by 2 bases and the J gene end by 3 bases; junction bases not matched to a gene: 14. The CDR3 has 21 residues. Looked up from germline, CDR1 is SGHAT and CDR2 is FQDESV (reference sequence). CDR3 amino acids: CASSLNARGTSGSPHTGELFF. The CDR3 nucleotides read TGTGCCAGCAGCTTAAACGCCCGCGGGACTAGCGGGAGTCCGCACACCGGGGAGCTGTTTTTT.

This sequence joins TRBV2 and TRBJ2-3; possible D gene TRBD2, 6 bases. Germline CDR1 and CDR2: SNHLY and FYNNEI. The CDR3 is made up of 16 amino acids. Between the trimmed V and J ends, which lost 5 bases and 1 base, there was a span of 16 bases. The CDR3 is CASSKTSGLGTDTQYF. The CDR3 bases are TGTGCCAGCAGTAAAACGAGCGGGTTGGGCACAGATACGCAGTATTTT.

This clonotype occurred a few times. This chain links TRBV21-1 with TRBJ2-3; the table's TRBD2 call for D was not verified on the DNA. TRBV21-1 corresponds to a pseudogene. The CDR3 is 18 residues long. Here the CDR3 reads CASSFASGRVPSTDTQYF. The DNA of the CDR3 is TGTGCCAGCAGCTTCGCTAGCGGGAGAGTTCCATCCACAGATACGCAGTATTTT.

The V and J genes are TRBV27 and TRBJ1-5; D is possibly TRBD1 (5 bases). V lost 1 base to trimming and J lost 9 bases, with 10 bases between them. This CDR3 region has 13 residues. Germline CDR1 MNHEY, CDR2 SMNVEV (reference sequence). This chain's CDR3 is CASSLFMGGPQHF. The CDR3 DNA reads as TGTGCCAGCAGTTTATTCATGGGGGGGCCCCAGCATTTT.

V is TRBV2 and J is TRBJ2-7, with a possible D match to TRBD2 (6 bases). The CDR3 is 14 residues long. Trimming took 7 bases from V and 7 from J, leaving 20 bases between them. Germline V gene lookup returns CDR1 SNHLY and CDR2 FYNNEI. The CDR3 nucleotides read TGTGCCAGCACCCGGACCGGGGGTGAGGGGGAGCAGTACTTC. This sequence encodes CASTRTGGEGEQYF.